One and the same sample provided the 3 T cell receptor beta chains below, sequenced in a study of beta chain features in type 1 diabetes. The investigators reverse transcribed all of the isolated RNA, so they sequenced expressed TCRB transcripts. Sequencing used immunoSEQ multiplex PCR; TCRdb keeps in-frame clones, though not all of them. The sample records 140,000 or so clones, around a tenth being singletons. Input material: central memory CD4+ T cells from blood. The origin of the receptors is a man aged 18 to 30 in good health.

As to this clone: A read error may account for a junction end that differs from germline. This chain links TRBV5-4 with TRBJ1-2; D gene unclear. Germline V lookup: CDR1 SGHNT, CDR2 YYREEE (reference sequence). The CDR3 spans 12 residues. DNA for the CDR3: TGTGCCGGCAGCTTGTCCCCGAGCGGCTACACCTTC. Amino acids: CAGSLSPSGYTF.

The chain employs TRBV19 and TRBJ1-6, with a possible D match to TRBD1 (6 bases). Germline lookup yields CDR1 LNHDA and CDR2 SQIVND (reference sequence). Trimming removed 7 bases at V and 0 bases at J, with 13 bases between. The CDR3 covers 16 residues. The CDR3 bases are TGTGCCAGTAAGACAGGATCCCTCTCCTATAATTCACCCCTCCACTTT. It translates to CASKTGSLSYNSPLHF.

V and J are TRBV6-6 and TRBJ1-2; D is unresolved. The CDR3 runs to 13 residues. Trimming left V 6 bases short and J 5 bases short, with 13 bases between. CDR1 and CDR2 (germline): MNHNY, SVGAGI (reference sequence). CDR3 nucleotide sequence: TGTGCCAGCAGCCCCCCCGGAGAATATGGCTACACCTTC. Translation gives CASSPPGEYGYTF.